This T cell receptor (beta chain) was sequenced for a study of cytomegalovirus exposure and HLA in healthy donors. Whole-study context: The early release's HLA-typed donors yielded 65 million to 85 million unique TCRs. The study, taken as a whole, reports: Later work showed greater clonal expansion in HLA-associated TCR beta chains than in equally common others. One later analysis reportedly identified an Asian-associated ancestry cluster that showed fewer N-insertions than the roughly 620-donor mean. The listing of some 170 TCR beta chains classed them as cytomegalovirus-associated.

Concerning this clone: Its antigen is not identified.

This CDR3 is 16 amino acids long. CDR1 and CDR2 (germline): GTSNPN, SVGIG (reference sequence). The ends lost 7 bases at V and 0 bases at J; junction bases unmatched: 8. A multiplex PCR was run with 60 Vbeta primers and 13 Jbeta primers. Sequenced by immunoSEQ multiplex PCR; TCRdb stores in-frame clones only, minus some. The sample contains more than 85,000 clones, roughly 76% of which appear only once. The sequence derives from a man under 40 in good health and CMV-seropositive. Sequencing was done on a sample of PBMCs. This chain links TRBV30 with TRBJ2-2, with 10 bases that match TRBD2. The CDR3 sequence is CASLTSGYANTGELFF. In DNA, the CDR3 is TGTGCCTCCTTGACTAGCGGGTACGCGAACACCGGGGAGCTGTTTTTT.